This T cell receptor beta chain was sequenced during a study of T cells after somatic rescue of genetic block (dated by TCRdb to the early 2020s). Broadly, across the study: What the study looked at was long-term robustness, specifically in a T-cell system that came about through somatic rescue of a genetic block in T-cell development.

Libraries were made using the immunoSEQ multiplex PCR assay. TCRdb retrieved this table from immuneACCESS and kept in-frame rearrangements only. Not all clones are present; in checked studies, unresolved V genes account for under half, and no reason is known for the remainder. Across this sample there are 55,000 or so clones, with about 96% seen only once. The ten top clones hold roughly 0.074% of the sample. About this clone itself: Its antigen remains unidentified. No base quality values were provided; no much bigger clone lies one nucleotide off.

This clonotype was sampled from a child less than two years old. The sample consisted of peripheral blood mononuclear cells (PBMCs).

The DNA sequence is as follows: TGTGCCAGTAGTTCCACAGGAGTAGGTAACTCACCCCTCCACTTT. This gives the protein CASSSTGVGNSPLHF. In this chain, TRBV19 is recombined with TRBJ1-6, and TRBD1 may be the D gene, going by 5 matching bases. The CDR3, cysteine through phenylalanine, is 15 amino acids long. Only the CDR3 DNA is retained, 45 bases long and in frame from the first base. V loses 5 bases, J loses 10 bases, and the germline ends lie 18 bases apart. CDR1 and CDR2 are read off the germline V gene (reference sequence) as LNHDA and SQIVND.